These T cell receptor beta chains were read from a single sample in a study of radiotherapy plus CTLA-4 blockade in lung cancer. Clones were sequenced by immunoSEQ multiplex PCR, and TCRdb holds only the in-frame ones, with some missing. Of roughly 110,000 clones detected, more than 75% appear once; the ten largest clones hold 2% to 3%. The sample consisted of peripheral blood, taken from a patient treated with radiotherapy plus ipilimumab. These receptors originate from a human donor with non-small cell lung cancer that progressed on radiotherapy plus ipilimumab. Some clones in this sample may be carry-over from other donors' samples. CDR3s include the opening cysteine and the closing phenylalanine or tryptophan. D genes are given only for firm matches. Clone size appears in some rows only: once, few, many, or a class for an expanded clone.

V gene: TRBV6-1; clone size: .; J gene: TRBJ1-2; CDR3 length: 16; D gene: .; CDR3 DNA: TGTGCCAGCAGTGAACGGTTTGGGGGCGCGAACTATGGCTACACCTTC; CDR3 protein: CASSERFGGANYGYTF
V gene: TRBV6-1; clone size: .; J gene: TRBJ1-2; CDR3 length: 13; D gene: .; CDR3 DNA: TGTGCCAGCAGTGTCCGGGAGGATCGCTACTACACCTTC; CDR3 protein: CASSVREDRYYTF
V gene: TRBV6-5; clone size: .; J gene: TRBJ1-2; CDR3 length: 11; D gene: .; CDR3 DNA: TGTGCCAGCACGAGAGGGGATGGCTACACCTTC; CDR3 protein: CASTRGDGYTF
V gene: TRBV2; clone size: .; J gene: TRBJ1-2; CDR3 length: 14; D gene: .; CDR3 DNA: TGTGCCAGCAGTGGAGGACTGGACGACGGACGCTACACCTTC; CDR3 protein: CASSGGLDDGRYTF
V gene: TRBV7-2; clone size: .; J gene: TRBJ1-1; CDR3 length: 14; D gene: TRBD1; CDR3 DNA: TGTGCCAGCAGCGTCCAAACAGGGGATACTGAAGCTTTCTTT; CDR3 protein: CASSVQTGDTEAFF
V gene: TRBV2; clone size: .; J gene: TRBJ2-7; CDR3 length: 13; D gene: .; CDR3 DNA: TGTGCCAGCAGTGATAGGCGGTTCTACGAGCAGTACTTC; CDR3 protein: CASSDRRFYEQYF
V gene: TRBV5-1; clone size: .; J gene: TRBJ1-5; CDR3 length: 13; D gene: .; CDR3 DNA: TGCGCCAGCAGCTCGGAGGGGAATCAGCCCCAGCATTTT; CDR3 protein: CASSSEGNQPQHF
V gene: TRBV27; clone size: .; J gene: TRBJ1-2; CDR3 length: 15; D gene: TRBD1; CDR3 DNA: TGTGCCAGCAGTTGGGACAGGGCTCCCAACTATGGCTACACCTTC; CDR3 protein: CASSWDRAPNYGYTF
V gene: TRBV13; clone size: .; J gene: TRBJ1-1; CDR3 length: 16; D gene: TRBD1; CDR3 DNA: TGTGCCAGCAGCGATGACAGGGTCGGGGTCAACACTGAAGCTTTCTTT; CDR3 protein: CASSDDRVGVNTEAFF
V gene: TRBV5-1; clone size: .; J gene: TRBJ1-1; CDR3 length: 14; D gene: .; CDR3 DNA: TGCGCCAGCAGCCTACAGAGAGGGATCACTGAAGCTTTCTTT; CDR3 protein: CASSLQRGITEAFF
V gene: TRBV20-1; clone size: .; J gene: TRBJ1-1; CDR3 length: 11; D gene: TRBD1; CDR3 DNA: TGCAGTGGCGGCAGGGGGGCTGAAGCTTTCTTT; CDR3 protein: CSGGRGAEAFF
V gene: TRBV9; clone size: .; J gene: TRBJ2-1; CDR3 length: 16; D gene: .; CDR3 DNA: TGTGCCAGCAGCGTCCAGGGGCCAAGCTCCTACAATGAGCAGTTCTTC; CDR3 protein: CASSVQGPSSYNEQFF
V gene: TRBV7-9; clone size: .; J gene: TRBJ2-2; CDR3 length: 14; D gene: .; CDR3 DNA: TGTGCCAGCAGCACCGACTGGAACACCGGGGAGCTGTTTTTT; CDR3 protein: CASSTDWNTGELFF
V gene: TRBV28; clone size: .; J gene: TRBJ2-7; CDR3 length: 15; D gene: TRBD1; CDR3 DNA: TGTGCCAGCAGTCCTCTAGTGGGACAGGGCGTCGAGCAGTACTTC; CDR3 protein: CASSPLVGQGVEQYF
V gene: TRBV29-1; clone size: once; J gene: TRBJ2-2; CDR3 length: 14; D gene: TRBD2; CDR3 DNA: TGCAGCGTTCAACTAGCGTTGAACACCGGGGAGCTGTTTTTT; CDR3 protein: CSVQLALNTGELFF
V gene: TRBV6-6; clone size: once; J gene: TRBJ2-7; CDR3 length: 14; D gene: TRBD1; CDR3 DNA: TGTGCCACCGAGGACAGGGGGAACTCCTACGAGCAGTACTTC; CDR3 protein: CATEDRGNSYEQYF
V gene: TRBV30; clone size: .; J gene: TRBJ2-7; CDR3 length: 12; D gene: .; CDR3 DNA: TGTGCCTGGAGCTACGGGACATACGAGCAGTACTTC; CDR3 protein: CAWSYGTYEQYF
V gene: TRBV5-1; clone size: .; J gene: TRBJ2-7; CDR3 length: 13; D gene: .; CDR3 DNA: TGCGCCAGCAGCAACCGACAGAGCTACGAGCAGTACTTC; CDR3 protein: CASSNRQSYEQYF
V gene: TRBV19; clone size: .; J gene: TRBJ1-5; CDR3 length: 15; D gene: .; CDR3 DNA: TGTGCCAGTAGGGACAACGTTGGGGGAAATCAGCCCCAGCATTTT; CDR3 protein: CASRDNVGGNQPQHF
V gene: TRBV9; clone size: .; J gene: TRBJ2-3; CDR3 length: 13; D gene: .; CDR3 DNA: TGTGCCAGCAGTTTGGGGCTCACAGATACGCAGTATTTT; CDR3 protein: CASSLGLTDTQYF
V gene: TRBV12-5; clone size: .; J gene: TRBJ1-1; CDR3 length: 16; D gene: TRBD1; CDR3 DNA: TGTGCTAGTGGTTTGGACAACAGGGGGCAGAACACTGAAGCTTTCTTT; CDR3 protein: CASGLDNRGQNTEAFF
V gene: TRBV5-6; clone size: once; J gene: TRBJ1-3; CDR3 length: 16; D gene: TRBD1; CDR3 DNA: TGTGCCAGCAGCTTGTGGGCAGGGGGAAATATAAACACCATATATTTT; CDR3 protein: CASSLWAGGNINTIYF
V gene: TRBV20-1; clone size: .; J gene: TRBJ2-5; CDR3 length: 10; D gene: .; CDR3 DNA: TGCAGTGCTCGCAGAGAGACCCAGTACTTC; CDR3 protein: CSARRETQYF
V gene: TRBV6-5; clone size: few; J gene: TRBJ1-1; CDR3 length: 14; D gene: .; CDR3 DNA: TGTGCCAGCAGAAAACAGGGTATGAACACTGAAGCTTTCTTT; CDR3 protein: CASRKQGMNTEAFF
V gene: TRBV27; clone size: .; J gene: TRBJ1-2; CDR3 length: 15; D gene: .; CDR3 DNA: TGTGCCAGCAGGGACCAGGGGAGAAGGAACTATGGCTACACCTTC; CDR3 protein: CASRDQGRRNYGYTF
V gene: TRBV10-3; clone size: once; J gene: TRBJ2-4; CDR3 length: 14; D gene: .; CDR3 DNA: TGTGCCATCAGTGATGAACCCTCCGACAACATTCAGTACTTC; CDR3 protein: CAISDEPSDNIQYF
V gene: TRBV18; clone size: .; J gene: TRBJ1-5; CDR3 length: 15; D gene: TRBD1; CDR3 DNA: TGTGCCAGCTCCCCCCGGGACAGTCGAATTCAGCCCCAGCATTTT; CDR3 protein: CASSPRDSRIQPQHF
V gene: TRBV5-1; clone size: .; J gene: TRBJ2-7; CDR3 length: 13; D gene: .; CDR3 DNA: TGCGCCAGCAGCCTTAGGCAGTCCTACGAGCAGTACTTC; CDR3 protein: CASSLRQSYEQYF
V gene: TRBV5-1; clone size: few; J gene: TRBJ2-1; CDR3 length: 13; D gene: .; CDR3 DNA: TGCGCCAGCAGCTTGGATCCGTACAATGAGCAGTTCTTC; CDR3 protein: CASSLDPYNEQFF
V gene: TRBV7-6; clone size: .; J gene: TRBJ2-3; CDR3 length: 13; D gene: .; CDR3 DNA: TGTGCCAGCAGCTTCTCAGGGCACGATACGCAGTATTTT; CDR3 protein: CASSFSGHDTQYF
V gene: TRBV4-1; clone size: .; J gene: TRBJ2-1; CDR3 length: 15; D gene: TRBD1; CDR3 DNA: TGCGCCAGCAGCCGTGGGGACAGCAAGGCCAATGAGCAGTTCTTC; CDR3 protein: CASSRGDSKANEQFF
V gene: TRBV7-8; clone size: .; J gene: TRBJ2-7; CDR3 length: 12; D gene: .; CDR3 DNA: TGTGCCAGTAAGGCCGCGGGGACCGAGCAGTACTTC; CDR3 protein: CASKAAGTEQYF
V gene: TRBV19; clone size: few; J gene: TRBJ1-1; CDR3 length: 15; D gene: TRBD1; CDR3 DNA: TGTGCCAGTAGTACCTACAGGGGAGATTATGCTGAAGCTTTCTTT; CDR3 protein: CASSTYRGDYAEAFF
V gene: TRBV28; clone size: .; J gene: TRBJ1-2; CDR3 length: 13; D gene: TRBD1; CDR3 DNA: TGTGCCAGCAGTCCACGCAGGGGGTTAGGCTACACCTTC; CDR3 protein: CASSPRRGLGYTF
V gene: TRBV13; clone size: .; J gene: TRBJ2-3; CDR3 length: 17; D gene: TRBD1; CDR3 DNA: TGTGCCAGCAGCTCAAAAACACAGGGGGCAGCTCCAGATACGCAGTATTTT; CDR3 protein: CASSSKTQGAAPDTQYF
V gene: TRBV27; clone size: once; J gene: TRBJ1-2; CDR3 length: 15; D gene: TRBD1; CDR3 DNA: TGTGCCAGCAGTGGGGACAGGGGGCGCAATCATGGCTACACCTTC; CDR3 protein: CASSGDRGRNHGYTF
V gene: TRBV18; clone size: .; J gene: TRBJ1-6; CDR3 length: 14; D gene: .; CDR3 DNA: TGTGCCAGCTCACCAAGTAGGGGTAATTCACCCCTCCACTTT; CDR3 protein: CASSPSRGNSPLHF
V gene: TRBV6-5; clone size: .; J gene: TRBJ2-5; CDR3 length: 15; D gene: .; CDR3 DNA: TGTGCCAGCAGTAGACACCAGGACTCGCAAGAGACCCAGTACTTC; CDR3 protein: CASSRHQDSQETQYF
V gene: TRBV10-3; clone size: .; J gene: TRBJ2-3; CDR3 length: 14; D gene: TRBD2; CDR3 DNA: TGTGCCATCAAAGCTAGCGGGGGCACAGATACGCAGTATTTT; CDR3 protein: CAIKASGGTDTQYF
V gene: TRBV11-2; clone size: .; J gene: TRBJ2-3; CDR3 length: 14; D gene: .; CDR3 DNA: TGTGCCAGCAGCTTAGGACAGAGCACAGATACGCAGTATTTT; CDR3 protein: CASSLGQSTDTQYF
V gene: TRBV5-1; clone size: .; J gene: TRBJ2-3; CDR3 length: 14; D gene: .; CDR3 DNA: TGCGCCAGCAGGGGCCGGGTTCGAACAGATACGCAGTATTTT; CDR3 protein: CASRGRVRTDTQYF
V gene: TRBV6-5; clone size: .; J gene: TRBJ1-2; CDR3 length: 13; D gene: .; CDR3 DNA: TGTGCCACACGGAGTCGGGAAAACTATGGCTACACCTTC; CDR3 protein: CATRSRENYGYTF
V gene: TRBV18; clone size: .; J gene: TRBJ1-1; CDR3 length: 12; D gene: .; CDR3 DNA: TGTGCCAGCTCACCACAAATGACTGAAGCTTTCTTT; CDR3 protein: CASSPQMTEAFF
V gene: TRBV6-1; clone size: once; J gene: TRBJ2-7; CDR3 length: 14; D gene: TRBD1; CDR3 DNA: TGTGCCAGCAGTGATGGGACAGGGGTGTACGAGCAGTACTTC; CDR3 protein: CASSDGTGVYEQYF
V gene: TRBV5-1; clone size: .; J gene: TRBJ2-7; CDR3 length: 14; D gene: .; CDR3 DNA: TGCGCCAGCAGATACGGGGTGGGTTCCTACGAGCAGTACTTC; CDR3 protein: CASRYGVGSYEQYF
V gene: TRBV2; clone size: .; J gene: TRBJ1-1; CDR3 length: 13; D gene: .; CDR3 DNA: TGTGCCAGCCTTACAGGGCGGGGTACTGAAGCTTTCTTT; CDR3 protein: CASLTGRGTEAFF
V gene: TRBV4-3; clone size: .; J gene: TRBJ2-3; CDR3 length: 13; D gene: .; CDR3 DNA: TGCGCCAGCAGCCGAAAGTCCTCAGATACGCAGTATTTT; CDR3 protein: CASSRKSSDTQYF
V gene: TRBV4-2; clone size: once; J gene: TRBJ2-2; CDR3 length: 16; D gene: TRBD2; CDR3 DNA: TGTGCCAGCAGCCAAGGGACTAGCGGGGGGGTAGGGGAGCTGTTTTTT; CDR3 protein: CASSQGTSGGVGELFF
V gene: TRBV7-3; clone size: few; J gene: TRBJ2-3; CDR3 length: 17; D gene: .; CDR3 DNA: TGTGCCAGCAGCCCTCCTGAGGTAGGTCGGGGCACAGATACGCAGTATTTT; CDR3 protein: CASSPPEVGRGTDTQYF
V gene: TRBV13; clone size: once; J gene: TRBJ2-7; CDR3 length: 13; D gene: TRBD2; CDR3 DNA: TGTGCCTCTGGAGAGCGGGGGGCCTACGAGCAGTACTTC; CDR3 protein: CASGERGAYEQYF
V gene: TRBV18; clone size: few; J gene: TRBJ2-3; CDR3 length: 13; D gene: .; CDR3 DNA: TGTGCCAGCTCACGAGCAGTCACAGATACGCAGTATTTT; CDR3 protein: CASSRAVTDTQYF
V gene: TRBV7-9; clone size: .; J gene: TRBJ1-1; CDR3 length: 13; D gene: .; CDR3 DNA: TGTGCCAGCAGCTTCTACATGAACACTGAAGCTTTCTTT; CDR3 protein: CASSFYMNTEAFF
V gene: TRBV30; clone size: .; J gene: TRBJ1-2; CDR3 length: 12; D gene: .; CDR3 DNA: TGTGCCTGGAGTGTTAAAGGGGACGGCTACACCTTC; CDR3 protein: CAWSVKGDGYTF
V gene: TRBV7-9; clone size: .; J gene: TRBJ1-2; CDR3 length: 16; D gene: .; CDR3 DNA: TGTGCCAGCAGCTTTGGGAAGGGCAGGGGTTTCGGGGGCTACACCTTC; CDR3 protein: CASSFGKGRGFGGYTF
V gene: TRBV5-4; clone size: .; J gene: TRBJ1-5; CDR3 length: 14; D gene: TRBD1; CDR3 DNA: TGTGCCAGCAGCTCTGGGACAGAAAATCAGCCCCAGCATTTT; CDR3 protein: CASSSGTENQPQHF
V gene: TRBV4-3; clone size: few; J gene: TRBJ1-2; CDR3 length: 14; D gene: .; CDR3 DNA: TGCGCCAGCAGTCGCTTAAGGGGGTCCTATGGCTACACCTTC; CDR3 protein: CASSRLRGSYGYTF
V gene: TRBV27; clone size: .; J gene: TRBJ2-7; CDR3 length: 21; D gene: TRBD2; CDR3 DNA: TGTGCCAGCAGTTTCCGGGGACTAGCGGGGGGACCTCCATTTGCCGGCTACGAGCAGTACTTC; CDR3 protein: CASSFRGLAGGPPFAGYEQYF